This entry lists 17 T cell receptor beta chains sequenced from one sample in a study of tumor-infiltrating lymphocytes in primary liver carcinoma (dated by TCRdb to about 2017). Instrument used: Illumina HiSeq 2500. Starting from approximately 460 ng total RNA, TCRbeta-specific cDNA was produced by reverse transcription with a constant-region primer and ProtoScript II reverse transcriptase. The TCRbeta libraries were prepared through three rounds of nested multiplex PCR following a slightly modified ARM-PCR procedure. Each of the first two PCR rounds ran for approximately 10 cycles and used multiplex TRBV1-TRBV30 forward primers together with a Cbeta reverse primer. The public sequencing data were trimmed at Q25 with fastp and processed into clonotypes with MiXCR by TCRdb, which kept only in-frame beta chains. Each CDR3 protein appears once, grouped with its most common genes and DNA. For this sample there are approximately 73,000 distinct CDR3 sequences; over 55% appear just once. The top ten constitute 12% to 15% of the sample.

Without any cell sorting, total RNA and DNA were co-extracted from roughly 18-30 mg of bulk tissue using the AllPrep DNA/RNA mini kit. Specimen: liver tumor tissue from sampling region 4. The cell subset or site label of this sample denotes: tumor region T4, right-lateral pole. The source of these receptors is a woman in her sixties with primary liver carcinoma and hepatitis B virus infection.

Remarks on this clonotype: The junction departs from the called germline gene at one end, perhaps through a read error. The CDR3 DNA is TGCGCTAGCAGCCAAGATCTTAGGGGGCAATACGAGCTGTACTTC. The encoded protein is CASSQDLRGQYELYF. The rearrangement links TRBV4-1 to TRBJ2-7; 7 bases match TRBD1. The germline gives CDR1 MGHRA, CDR2 YSYEKL. The CDR3 loop spans 15 amino acids.

DNA for the CDR3: TGTGCCAGCAGCTTCTGGGGCGGGGCCTGGGAGCAGTACTTC. Translating gives CASSFWGGAWEQYF. The chain links TRBV11-2 to TRBJ2-7; a possible D gene is TRBD2 (6 bases). The CDR3 has 14 amino acids. CDR1 and CDR2 (germline): SGHAT, FQNNGV. The V gene lost 3 bases and the J gene lost 7 bases, with 16 bases spanning the gap.

Only one count was recorded for this clonotype. The chain recombines TRBV20-1 with TRBJ2-7, with D possibly being TRBD1 (5 bases). This CDR3 is 14 amino acids long. CDR1 DFQATT and CDR2 SNEGSKA come from the germline V gene (reference sequence). V was cut by 0 bases and J by 4 bases, with 13 bases left in between. The CDR3 region is CSARDLRASYEQYF. In DNA form, the CDR3 reads TGCAGTGCTAGAGATCTCAGGGCTTCGTACGAGCAGTACTTC.

Details on this clonotype: This CDR3 fails to terminate in the conserved phenylalanine or tryptophan, so it likely reflects a read error. The gene calls are TRBV12-3 or TRBV12-4 and TRBJ1-1; perhaps TRBD1 as D (5 bases). CDR3 size: 13 residues. The V end was cut by 5 bases, the J end by 4 bases, with 11 bases between. CDR3 DNA sequence: TGTGCCAGCAGTAACAGACAGAGCACTGAAGCTTTCGTT. Translating it yields CASSNRQSTEAFV.

With respect to this clonotype: Compared with germline, one end of the junction differs, possibly owing to a read error. This rearrangement joins TRBV4-1 to TRBJ2-3; 8 bases map to TRBD2. Germline V CDR1 and CDR2: MGHRA, YSYEKL. CDR3 length: 17 amino acids. The CDR3 protein is CANSQESPGGSTDTQCF. CDR3 sequence (DNA): TGCGCAAACAGCCAAGAATCACCGGGAGGGAGCACAGATACGCAGTGTTTT.

In regard to this clonotype: Its ends do not fully match the called genes, so a read error is possible. This chain joins TRBV6-5 and TRBJ2-2; TRBD1 aligns across 9 bases. Germline loops: CDR1 MNHEY, CDR2 SVGAGI. This CDR3 is 14 amino acids long. CDR3 coding DNA: TGTGCCGGCAGAGGACAGGGGATCACTGGGGAGCTGTTTTTT. This translates into CAGRGQGITGELFF.

V and J are TRBV7-9 and TRBJ1-1; no definite D call. In germline, CDR1 is SEHNR, CDR2 FQNEAQ (reference sequence). The CDR3 contains 13 residues. V lost 9 bases and J 7 bases, leaving 18 bases between the germline ends. CDR3 coding DNA: TGTGCCAGTAGCATAATGGAAGTCGGTGAAGCTTTCTTT. It encodes CASSIMEVGEAFF.

This rearrangement joins TRBV28 to TRBJ2-1, with 10 bases fitting TRBD2. J lost 5 bases, V lost 5 bases, and 3 bases had no gene match. Germline CDR1 and CDR2: MDHEN and SYDVKM. This CDR3 has 14 residues. CDR3 nucleotides: TGTGCCAGCAGTCTAGCGGGAGTCCACAATGAGCAGTTCTTC. Protein product: CASSLAGVHNEQFF.

As regards this clonotype: The junction departs from germline at one end; a sequencing error may be responsible. The chain links TRBV11-2 to TRBJ2-7; 7 bases align to TRBD1. The CDR3 length is 15 residues. Germline V CDR1 and CDR2: SGHAT, FQNNGV. CDR3 bases: TGTGCCGGCAGCTTAGTACAGGGGTCCACCTGCGAACAGTACTTC. Translating it yields CAGSLVQGSTCEQYF.

In regard to this clonotype: This may be a read error: a much more frequent sequence differs by one nucleotide. The chain couples TRBV2 to TRBJ1-3, with D unclear. The V and J ends lost 5 bases and 11 bases respectively, with 13 bases between them. The CDR3 extends over 12 amino acids. Germline CDR1 is SNHLY and CDR2 is FYNNEI. The CDR3 here is CASSLDLASIYF. The CDR3 region has the DNA TGTGCCAGCAGTCTGGACCTTGCTTCCATATATTTT.

The chain employs TRBV6-6 and TRBJ1-5, with TRBD1 matching 8 bases. CDR3 length: 14 amino acids. Unmatched junction bases numbered 6, after V lost 2 bases and J lost 9 bases. From germline, CDR1 is MNHNY and CDR2 SVGAGI (reference sequence). DNA for the CDR3: TGTGCCAGCAGTTACCAGGGGGCTGTACGGCCCCAGCATTTT. It codes for CASSYQGAVRPQHF.

About this clonotype itself: Because it lacks the conserved phenylalanine or tryptophan at the end, this CDR3 is likely a read error. The chain joins TRBV11-3 to TRBJ2-1, with 15 bases matching TRBD2. Germline CDR1 is SGHNT and CDR2 is YENEEA. There are 19 residues in the CDR3. The CDR3 coding sequence is TGTACCAGCAGCGCCGGACAGAGGGGACTAGCGGGAGGACTCAATGAGCAGTTCCTC. Translated, it gives CTSSAGQRGLAGGLNEQFL.

On this clonotype: A much larger clonotype is one base distant, so this may be a read error. This rearrangement joins TRBV11-2 to TRBJ2-7, with 11 positions matching TRBD2. CDR1 and CDR2 from the germline V gene are SGHAT and FQNNGV. The CDR3 has 15 amino acids. DNA of the CDR3: TGTGTCAGCAGCCTAACACTAGCGGGGGCTAGCGAGCAGTACTTC. Translating gives CVSSLTLAGASEQYF. The variable domain in full, completed from reference TRBV11-2 and TRBJ2-7, reads EAGVAQSPRYKIIEKRQSVAFWCNPISGHATLYWYQQILGQGPKLLIQFQNNGVVDDSQLPKDRFSAERLKGVDSTLKIQPAKLEDSAVYLCVSSLTLAGASEQYFGPGTRLTVT.

In the case of this clonotype: A read error is possible here, since a much larger clone lies one base away. The V gene is TRBV5-1, the J gene TRBJ2-6; D gene ambiguous. CDR1 and CDR2 (germline): SGHRS, YFSETQ. The V gene lost 0 bases and the J gene lost 1 base, with 14 bases spanning the gap. The CDR3 contains 18 residues. The CDR3, as DNA: TGCGCCAGCAGCTTGGGACCTCTAGGGAAGTCTGGGGCCAACGTCCTGACTTTC. Translated: CASSLGPLGKSGANVLTF. Full variable domain (rest looked up from reference TRBV5-1 and TRBJ2-6): KAGVTQTPRYLIKTRGQQVTLSCSPISGHRSVSWYQQTPGQGLQFLFEYFSETQRNKGNFPGRFSGRQFSNSRSEMNVSTLELGDSALYLCASSLGPLGKSGANVLTFGAGSRLTVL.

This clonotype has a single count. Its ends do not fully match the called genes, so a read error is possible. The genes are TRBV7-9 and TRBJ2-3, with D perhaps matching TRBD2 (5 bases). The germline CDR1 and CDR2 sequences are SEHNR and FQNEAQ (reference sequence). The CDR3 covers 14 residues. The CDR3 spells CVSAEGRETDTQYF. The CDR3 nucleotides are TGTGTCAGCGCTGAGGGAAGGGAAACAGATACGCAGTATTTT. The full variable domain, in which reference TRBV7-9 and TRBJ2-3 provide the parts outside the CDR3, is DTGVSQNPRHKITKRGQNVTFRCDPISEHNRLYWYRQTLGQGPEFLTYFQNEAQLEKSRLLSDRFSAERPKGSFSTLEIQRTEQGDSAMYLCVSAEGRETDTQYFGPGTRLTVL.

Concerning this clonotype itself: Being one base from a much bigger clone, this may be a read error. The rearrangement joins TRBV5-1 to TRBJ1-2; perhaps TRBD1 as D (5 bases). V was trimmed by 4 bases and J by 8 bases, leaving 21 bases between them. This CDR3 has 15 amino acids. Germline values: CDR1 SGHRS, CDR2 YFSETQ. The CDR3 protein is CASSPGDGPTRGYTF. In nucleotides, the CDR3 is TGCGCCAGCAGCCCCGGGGACGGGCCTACGCGGGGCTACACCTTC.

As concerns this clonotype: Relative to the germline gene, one junction end is altered; a read error may explain this. V usage is TRBV6-6 and J usage is TRBJ2-5, with D perhaps TRBD2 (7 bases). Germline V lookup: CDR1 MNHNY, CDR2 SVGAGI (reference sequence). The CDR3 runs to 16 residues. CDR3 sequence (DNA): TGTGCCAGCAGTTACGGACTAGGGGGGTACCAAGAGACCCAGCATTTC. Translated, it gives CASSYGLGGYQETQHF.